This TCR beta chain was captured in a study of T cell repertoires in ileal Crohn's disease. Study summary: Thiopurines (approximately ten) or anti-TNF agents (more than 17) were given postoperatively to about half. Study observations and caveats: Compared with non-smokers, active smokers at surgery showed more clonal expansions.

TCRdb's table, derived via immunoSEQ multiplex PCR, lists solely in-frame clones and lacks some. The profile shows about 7,200 clones, roughly three quarters of them singletons. CDR1 is ENHRY, CDR2 SYGVKD, per germline. The CDR3 spans 16 residues. The ends were cut back, 0 bases at V and 0 bases at J, with 12 bases in the middle. Time point given: proximal margin of the surgical specimen (macroscopically non-inflamed). As for this clone: Its antigen is not identified.

The J gene is TRBJ2-7, the V gene TRBV10-3; TRBD1 is a possible D gene (5 bases). The sequenced sample was ileal tissue. The sequence came from an adult with Crohn's disease. CDR3 amino acids: CAISESGPKSSYEQYF. As DNA, the CDR3 is TGTGCCATCAGTGAGTCGGGGCCTAAAAGCTCCTACGAGCAGTACTTC.